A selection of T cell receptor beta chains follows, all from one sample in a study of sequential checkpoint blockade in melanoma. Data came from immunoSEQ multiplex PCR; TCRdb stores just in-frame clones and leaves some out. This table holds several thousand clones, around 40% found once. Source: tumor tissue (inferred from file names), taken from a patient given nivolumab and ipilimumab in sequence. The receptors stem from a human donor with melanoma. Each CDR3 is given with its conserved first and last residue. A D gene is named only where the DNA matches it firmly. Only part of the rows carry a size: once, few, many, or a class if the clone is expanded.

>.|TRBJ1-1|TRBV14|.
CASSQRSGILMNTEAFF
TGTGCCAGCAGCCAAAGGTCAGGGATATTAATGAACACTGAAGCTTTCTTT
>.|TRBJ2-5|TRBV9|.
CASSAGGGETQYF
TGTGCCAGCAGCGCTGGAGGAGGGGAGACCCAGTACTTC
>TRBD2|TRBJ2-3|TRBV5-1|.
CASRGLQYTDTQYF
TGCGCCAGCAGGGGACTACAGTACACAGATACGCAGTATTTT
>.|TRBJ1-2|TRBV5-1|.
CASSLGQASYGYTF
TGCGCCAGCAGCTTGGGACAGGCGTCATATGGCTACACCTTC
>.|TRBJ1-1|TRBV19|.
CASSIGGAGTEAFF
TGTGCCAGTAGTATTGGGGGGGCAGGCACTGAAGCTTTCTTT
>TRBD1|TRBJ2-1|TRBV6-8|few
CASRQGGNEQFF
TGTGCCAGCCGACAGGGGGGCAATGAGCAGTTCTTC
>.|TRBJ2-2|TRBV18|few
CASSPPHPGELFF
TGTGCCAGCTCACCACCTCACCCCGGGGAGCTGTTTTTT
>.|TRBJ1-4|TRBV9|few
CASSRRGLATNEKLFF
TGTGCCAGCAGTAGGAGGGGTCTTGCAACTAATGAAAAACTGTTTTTT
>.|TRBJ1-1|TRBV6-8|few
CASSTGRGTEAFF
TGTGCCAGCAGTACTGGCCGGGGGACTGAAGCTTTCTTT
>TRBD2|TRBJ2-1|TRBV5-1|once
CASSFSAGTSGYNEQFF
TGCGCCAGCAGCTTCTCGGCAGGGACTAGCGGGTACAATGAGCAGTTCTTC
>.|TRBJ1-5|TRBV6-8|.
CASSDGGLAARHF
TGTGCCAGCAGTGATGGGGGGCTAGCGGCCCGCCATTTT
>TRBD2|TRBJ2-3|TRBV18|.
CASSLSGSADTQYF
TGTGCCAGCTCACTTAGCGGGAGTGCAGATACGCAGTATTTT
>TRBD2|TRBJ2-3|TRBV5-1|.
CASSPGTSGSTDTQYF
TGCGCCAGCAGCCCCGGGACTAGCGGAAGCACAGATACGCAGTATTTT
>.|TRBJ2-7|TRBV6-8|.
CASRPGTQYEQYF
TGTGCCAGCCGCCCCGGGACCCAATACGAGCAGTACTTC
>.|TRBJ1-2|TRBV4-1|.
CASSQGTRGGGRDGYTF
TGCGCCAGCAGCCAAGGTACCCGAGGGGGAGGAAGAGATGGCTACACCTTC
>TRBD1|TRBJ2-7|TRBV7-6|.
CASSPAVQGWNEQYF
TGTGCCAGCAGCCCGGCGGTACAGGGGTGGAACGAGCAGTACTTC
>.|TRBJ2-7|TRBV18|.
CASSRDTQYEQYF
TGTGCCAGCTCAAGGGACACACAGTACGAGCAGTACTTC
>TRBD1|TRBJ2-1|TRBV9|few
CASSSKGGAGNEQFF
TGTGCCAGCAGCTCTAAAGGGGGCGCGGGCAATGAGCAGTTCTTC
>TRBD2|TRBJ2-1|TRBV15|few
CATPGTSGRNEQFF
TGTGCCACACCGGGGACTAGCGGGAGGAATGAGCAGTTCTTC
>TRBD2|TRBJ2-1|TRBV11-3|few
CASSQETSGYNEQFF
TGTGCCAGCAGCCAGGAGACTAGCGGCTACAATGAGCAGTTCTTC
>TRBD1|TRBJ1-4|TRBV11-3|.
CASSQGHRGTTNEKLFF
TGTGCCAGCAGCCAAGGACACAGGGGAACGACTAATGAAAAACTGTTTTTT
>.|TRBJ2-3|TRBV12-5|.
CASGLVFARSTDTQYF
TGTGCTAGTGGTTTGGTATTTGCGCGGAGCACAGATACGCAGTATTTT
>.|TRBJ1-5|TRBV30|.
CAWSNRPGQISQPQHF
TGTGCCTGGAGTAATCGCCCCGGACAGATCTCTCAGCCCCAGCATTTT
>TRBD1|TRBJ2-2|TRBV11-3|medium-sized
CASSPARSDRVGELFF
TGTGCCAGCAGCCCGGCCAGATCGGACAGGGTCGGGGAGCTGTTTTTT
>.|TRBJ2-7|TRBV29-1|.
CSVGSRQGREQYF
TGCAGCGTCGGATCTCGGCAGGGGCGCGAGCAGTACTTC
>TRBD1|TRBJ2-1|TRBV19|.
CASTSRDRVNNEQFF
TGTGCCAGTACCTCCCGGGACAGAGTTAACAATGAGCAGTTCTTC
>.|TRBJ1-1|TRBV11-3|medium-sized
CASSHRQATRETEAFF
TGTGCCAGCAGCCACCGACAGGCGACACGAGAGACTGAAGCTTTCTTT
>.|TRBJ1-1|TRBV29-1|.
CSVEPVVSGMNTEAFF
TGCAGCGTTGAGCCGGTCGTGTCAGGCATGAACACTGAAGCTTTCTTT
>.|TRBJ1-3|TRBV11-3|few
CASSLIGTGKSGNTIYF
TGTGCCAGCAGCTTAATCGGGACGGGGAAGTCTGGAAACACCATATATTTT
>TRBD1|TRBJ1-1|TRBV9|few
CASSPDRVMNTEAFF
TGTGCCAGCAGTCCGGACAGGGTCATGAACACTGAAGCTTTCTTT
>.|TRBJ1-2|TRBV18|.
CASSPAGTAAYGYTF
TGTGCCAGCTCACCTGCCGGGACGGCGGCCTATGGCTACACCTTC
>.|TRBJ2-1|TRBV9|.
CASSVAPGEGVFF
TGTGCCAGCAGCGTAGCTCCCGGAGAAGGGGTGTTCTTC
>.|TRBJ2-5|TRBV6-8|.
CAVTGTEGETQYF
TGTGCGGTAACCGGGACTGAAGGAGAGACCCAGTACTTC
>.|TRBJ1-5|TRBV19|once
CARRLSRGQPQHF
TGTGCCAGGCGTCTCTCCAGGGGACAGCCCCAGCATTTT
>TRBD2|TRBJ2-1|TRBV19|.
CASSLAGGIYNEQFF
TGTGCCAGTAGCCTAGCGGGAGGGATTTACAATGAGCAGTTCTTC
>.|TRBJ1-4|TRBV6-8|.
CASSMGRQGKLFF
TGTGCCAGCAGTATGGGGAGACAAGGAAAACTGTTTTTT
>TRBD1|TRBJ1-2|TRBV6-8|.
CASSEEGSDRGSGYTF
TGTGCCAGCAGTGAGGAGGGTTCCGACAGGGGTTCTGGCTACACCTTC
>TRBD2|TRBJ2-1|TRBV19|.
CASSIQSGRAYNEQFF
TGTGCCAGTAGTATCCAAAGCGGGAGGGCCTACAATGAGCAGTTCTTC
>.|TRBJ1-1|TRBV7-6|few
CASSLFPRGRDPEAFF
TGTGCCAGCAGCTTATTTCCCCGGGGGCGCGACCCTGAAGCTTTCTTT
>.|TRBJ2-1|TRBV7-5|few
CASSLGASGRVYNEQFF
TGTGCCAGCAGCTTGGGGGCTAGCGGGAGGGTCTACAATGAGCAGTTCTTC
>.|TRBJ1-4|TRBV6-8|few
CASGGGGNEKLFF
TGTGCCAGCGGGGGAGGGGGGAATGAAAAACTGTTTTTT
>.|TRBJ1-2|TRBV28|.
CASSFPTGANYGYTF
TGTGCCAGCAGTTTCCCGACAGGAGCTAACTATGGCTACACCTTC